The clone carrying this T cell receptor (beta chain) was detected once. Its antigen is undetermined. This record comes from a study of CD8 T cells in ankylosing spondylitis. General observations from the study: Past studies reported some motif variants in reactive arthritis synovial fluid and blood.

CDR1 SGHNT and CDR2 YENEEA come from the germline V gene. The CDR3 sequence is 14 residues long. Trimming took 6 bases from V and 6 from J, leaving 15 bases between them. Using quantitative 5'-RACE with molecular barcodes, the authors made TCR beta libraries. MiXCR, applied by TCRdb to the 5' RACE reads, yields one record per CDR3 protein. The sample lists some 220,000 distinct CDR3 sequences, about 10% seen once, with 2.6% in the top ten. This TCR derives from a male donor with ankylosing spondylitis or in good health (not recorded which). What was sequenced was blood, either unsorted or a sorted T cell fraction (not recorded which). V and J are TRBV11-3 and TRBJ2-1; possible D gene TRBD2, 5 bases. The CDR3 loop is CASSFDLAFNEQFF. The DNA of the CDR3 is TGTGCCAGCAGTTTCGACCTAGCTTTCAATGAGCAGTTCTTC.